The clone carrying this T cell receptor (beta chain) was observed once. V lost 4 bases, J lost 1 base, and 5 bases stayed unmatched. The germline V gene has CDR1 MDHEN and CDR2 SYDVKM. This CDR3 has 15 residues. This record belongs to a study of long-term antiretroviral therapy in people with HIV. Runs used v3.0 of the immunoSEQ assay and were done at survey level. Sequencing was performed with immunoSEQ multiplex PCR; in TCRdb, only in-frame clones are kept and a portion is missing. Among about 50,000 clones listed, roughly 80% were seen once. The rearrangement links TRBV28 to TRBJ1-1; 8 bases agree with TRBD1. This sequence was found in a woman between 18 and 30 years old with HIV. The sample consisted of unsorted PBMCs, taken 0.8 years after starting antiretroviral therapy. CDR3 region: CASSYEGQGNTEAFF. The CDR3 bases are TGTGCCAGCAGTTACGAAGGACAGGGGAACACTGAAGCTTTCTTT.